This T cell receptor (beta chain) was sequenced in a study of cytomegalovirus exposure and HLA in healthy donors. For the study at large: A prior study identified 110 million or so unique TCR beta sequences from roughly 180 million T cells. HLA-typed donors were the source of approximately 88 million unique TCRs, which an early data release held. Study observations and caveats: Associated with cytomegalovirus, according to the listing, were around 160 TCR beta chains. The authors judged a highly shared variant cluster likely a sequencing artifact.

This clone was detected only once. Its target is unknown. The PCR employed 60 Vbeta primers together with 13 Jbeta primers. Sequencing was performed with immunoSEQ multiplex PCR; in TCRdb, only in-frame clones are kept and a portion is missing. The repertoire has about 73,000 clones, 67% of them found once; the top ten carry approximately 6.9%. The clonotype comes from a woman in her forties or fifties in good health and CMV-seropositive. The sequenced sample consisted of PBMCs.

CDR3 DNA sequence: TGTGCTAGTTTGGGGACAGGGCTTTCGGAAAAACTGTTTTTT. Its protein product is CASLGTGLSEKLFF. J is TRBJ1-4 and V is TRBV12-5; 9 bases agree with TRBD1. Germline CDR1 and CDR2: LGHNT and FRNRAP. The CDR3 has 14 amino acids. The trim removed 8 bases at V and 8 bases at J, leaving 9 bases unmatched.